These 28 T cell receptor beta chains originate from one sample sequenced in a study of blood T cells in healthy people across ages. Using a J-beta primer mix together with a sample-barcoded 5' primer, a second PCR was run for about 6 to 12 cycles. Using its own MiXCR run on the 5' RACE reads, TCRdb lists one record per CDR3 protein. The table shows 1.4 million or so distinct CDR3 sequences, with about 42% occurring only once. The specimen sequenced was blood. The receptors stem from a young woman in good health.

This chain links TRBV28 with TRBJ2-7; D ambiguous. V was pared by 7 bases and J by 6 bases, with 16 bases between. CDR1 is MDHEN, CDR2 SYDVKM, per germline. CDR3 size: 13 residues. The CDR3 loop reads CASTPTTPGEQYF. The DNA of the CDR3 is TGTGCCAGCACCCCCACGACGCCCGGCGAGCAGTACTTC.

The chain recombines TRBV20-1 with TRBJ1-2; no clear D gene. Per germline, CDR1 DFQATT and CDR2 SNEGSKA (reference sequence). The V and J ends lost 0 bases and 5 bases respectively, with 10 bases between them. The CDR3 sequence is 13 residues long. CDR3 protein: CSARDARSYGYTF. In DNA, the CDR3 is TGCAGTGCTAGAGATGCCCGGTCGTATGGCTACACCTTC.

The rearrangement links TRBV6-2 or TRBV6-3 to TRBJ1-1, with no clear D. V lost 1 base to trimming and J lost 1 base, with 10 bases between them. Germline V gene data show CDR1 as MNHEY and CDR2 as SVGEGT. There are 15 residues in the CDR3. The CDR3 DNA reads TGTGCCAGCAGTTACTTGGGAGCGGGGAACACTGAAGCTTTCTTT. This gives the protein CASSYLGAGNTEAFF.

The rearrangement uses TRBV29-1 and TRBJ1-1, with D perhaps matching TRBD1 (5 bases). Looked up from germline, CDR1 is SQVTM and CDR2 is ANQGSEA. CDR3 length: 13 amino acids. Trimming left V 3 bases short and J 5 bases short, with 13 bases between. The CDR3 sequence: CSVDRGIKTEAFF. The CDR3 DNA sequence: TGCAGCGTTGATCGGGGGATAAAGACTGAAGCTTTCTTT.

The rearrangement links TRBV28 to TRBJ1-6, with D perhaps matching TRBD1 (5 bases). Trimming shortened V by 7 bases and J by 10 bases, and 14 bases separated the two germline ends. The length of the CDR3 is 13 residues. Germline V gene lookup returns CDR1 MDHEN and CDR2 SYDVKM. Here the CDR3 reads CASKGAGGSPLHF. CDR3 sequence (DNA): TGTGCCAGCAAAGGGGCTGGTGGATCACCCCTCCACTTT.

The rearrangement links TRBV28 to TRBJ1-5; no clear D. The CDR3 runs to 16 residues. Trimming pared 5 bases from V and 0 bases from J, leaving 14 bases between. Germline V gene data show CDR1 as MDHEN and CDR2 as SYDVKM. CDR3 in DNA: TGTGCCAGCAGTCCCCCTCCCCAGGATAGCAATCAGCCCCAGCATTTT. Translated: CASSPPPQDSNQPQHF.

The CDR3 region has the DNA TGTGCCAGCAGCCGACAGGTAGTACGCAATCAGCCCCAGCATTTT. It translates to CASSRQVVRNQPQHF. This chain joins TRBV2 and TRBJ1-5; D is possibly TRBD1 (6 bases). CDR3 size: 15 residues. V was shortened by 6 bases and J by 2 bases, with 14 bases between the two germline ends. In germline, CDR1 is SNHLY, CDR2 FYNNEI.

The J gene is TRBJ1-5, the V gene TRBV20-1, with D uncertain. CDR1 is DFQATT and CDR2 is SNEGSKA in the germline V gene (reference sequence). The CDR3 is 13 amino acids. Trimming took off 1 base at V and 3 bases at J, with 7 bases between the two ends. CDR3 sequence reads: CSARGGINQPQHF. CDR3 nucleotides: TGCAGTGCTAGAGGTGGGATCAATCAGCCCCAGCATTTT.

Only a few counts were recorded for this clonotype. This chain uses TRBV30 with TRBJ2-3; D is unresolved. CDR1 GTSNPN and CDR2 SVGIG come from the germline V gene (reference sequence). CDR3 length equals 14 residues. Trimming shortened V by 0 bases and J by 6 bases, and 13 bases separated the two germline ends. This chain's CDR3 is CAWSVISPRDTQYF. CDR3 nucleotide sequence: TGTGCCTGGAGTGTAATCAGCCCCAGGGATACGCAGTATTTT.

This clonotype occurred a few times. The chain joins TRBV28 to TRBJ2-3; TRBD2 matches 11 bases. With 8 bases clipped from V and 3 bases from J, the junction kept 10 bases outside the gene matches. This CDR3 comprises 16 residues. Germline CDR1 and CDR2: MDHEN and SYDVKM. CDR3 nucleotides: TGTGCCAGCTCGAACCGACTAGCGGGAATTACAGATACGCAGTATTTT. Translated: CASSNRLAGITDTQYF.

The chain recombines TRBV10-2 with TRBJ2-7; D call uncertain. Germline CDR1 reads WSHSY; CDR2 reads SAAADI. This CDR3 is 13 amino acids long. Deletions cut 3 bases from V and 5 bases from J, with 11 bases between. Here the CDR3 DNA reads TGCGCCAGCAGTGATGTAGGGATGCACGAGCAGTACTTC. Translated, it gives CASSDVGMHEQYF.

Worth noting for this clonotype: At one boundary the junction diverges from the germline segment, which might be a read error. The chain joins TRBV28 to TRBJ2-7, with 11 positions matching TRBD2. The CDR3 sequence is 16 residues long. The germline V gene has CDR1 MDHEN and CDR2 SYDVKM. The CDR3 region is CAGSPKLAGVPYEQYF. In DNA form, the CDR3 reads TGTGCCGGCAGCCCAAAACTAGCGGGAGTCCCCTACGAGCAGTACTTC.

V usage is TRBV6-2 or TRBV6-3 and J usage is TRBJ2-1, with 7 nucleotides matching TRBD2. The V gene's germline CDR1 is MNHEY and CDR2 SVGEGT. This CDR3 has 14 amino acids. V trimming: 7 bases; J trimming: 6 bases; junction bases outside the gene matches: 9. For the CDR3, the DNA is TGTGCCAGCACTCCCGACGCGGGGGTCAATGAGCAGTTCTTC. Its translation: CASTPDAGVNEQFF.

This clonotype was seen a handful of times. The chain employs TRBV25-1 and TRBJ2-5; no clear D. This CDR3 is 13 amino acids long. CDR1 and CDR2 from the germline V gene are MGHDK and SYGVNS. V was shortened by 8 bases and J by 1 base, with 11 bases between the two germline ends. The CDR3 DNA is TGTGCCAGCTCCCGACAAATCCAAGAGACCCAGTACTTC. It is translated as CASSRQIQETQYF. Looking up the rest from reference TRBV25-1 and TRBJ2-5 gives the full variable domain: EADIYQTPRYLVIGTGKKITLECSQTMGHDKMYWYQQDPGMELHLIHYSYGVNSTEKGDLSSESTVSRIRTEHFPLTLESARPSHTSQYLCASSRQIQETQYFGPGTRLLVL.

V usage is TRBV29-1 and J usage is TRBJ2-3; the D gene is possibly TRBD2 (5 bases). The CDR3 contains 15 residues. Per germline, CDR1 SQVTM and CDR2 ANQGSEA. V shed 3 bases and J shed 0 bases, with 13 bases lying between them. The DNA of the CDR3 is TGCAGCGTTGATGGGGTAGCGACTAGCACAGATACGCAGTATTTT. Encoded protein: CSVDGVATSTDTQYF.

The chain joins TRBV7-8 to TRBJ1-5; 7 bases are shared with TRBD1. The CDR3 loop spans 13 amino acids. Trimming took 4 bases from V and 11 from J; bases not matched to a gene: 8. Germline assignment: CDR1 SGHVS and CDR2 FQNEAQ. The DNA for the CDR3 is TGTGCCAGCAGCTCGACAGGGACTGGAACCCAGCATTTT. It codes for CASSSTGTGTQHF.

The V gene is TRBV6-2 or TRBV6-3, the J gene TRBJ2-5, with D possibly being TRBD1 (5 bases). The CDR3 sequence is 14 residues long. From germline, CDR1 is MNHEY and CDR2 SVGEGT. The germline V and J ends were trimmed by 4 bases and 11 bases, with 20 bases remaining between them. Here the CDR3 DNA reads TGTGCCAGCAGTTCTAGAGACAGACACAATGAGCAGTACTTC. Residues: CASSSRDRHNEQYF.

The V gene is TRBV6-5, the J gene TRBJ2-2, with D tentatively TRBD1 or TRBD2 (5 bases each). The CDR3 runs to 15 residues. Between the trimmed V and J ends, which lost 4 bases and 7 bases, there was a span of 16 bases. Germline CDR1 MNHEY, CDR2 SVGAGI. The CDR3 sequence: CASSWGNSEGGELFF. In nucleotides, the CDR3 is TGTGCCAGCAGTTGGGGCAACTCAGAGGGCGGGGAGCTGTTTTTT.

This clonotype was counted between two and nine times. The V call is TRBV12-3 or TRBV12-4, the J call TRBJ2-1, with 7 bases identical to TRBD1. CDR3 length equals 12 residues. After removal of 10 bases from V and 3 bases from J, the junction contained 3 bases not matched to a gene. The CDR3 protein is CAIRQGYNEQFF. CDR3 nucleotides: TGTGCCATCCGACAGGGCTACAATGAGCAGTTCTTC.

This clonotype was found many times. The rearrangement links TRBV29-1 to TRBJ2-1; the match to TRBD2 covers 9 bases. The germline V gene has CDR1 SQVTM and CDR2 ANQGSEA. The CDR3 runs 13 residues. CDR3 bases: TGCACCGTCGCGGGAGGGACCTACAATGAGCAGTTCTTC. Protein sequence: CTVAGGTYNEQFF.

This clonotype showed up many times. The chain is built from TRBV6-6 and TRBJ2-6, with D unresolved. Trimming stripped 5 bases from V and 0 bases from J, with 8 bases between. The length of the CDR3 is 15 residues. The germline V gene encodes CDR1 MNHNY and CDR2 SVGAGI (reference sequence). The CDR3 region is CASSTQDSGANVLTF. The CDR3 nucleotides are TGTGCCAGCAGTACGCAGGACTCTGGGGCCAACGTCCTGACTTTC.

About this clonotype itself: An end of the junction differs from the germline gene, which may be a read error. The chain carries TRBV5-1 and TRBJ2-1; unclear D gene. The CDR3 length is 18 residues. Germline V gene lookup returns CDR1 SGHRS and CDR2 YFSETQ. CDR3: CASSLARRIASSYNEQFF. DNA for the CDR3: TGTGCCAGCAGCTTGGCGCGACGTATCGCCAGCTCCTACAATGAGCAGTTCTTC.

This clonotype was observed many times. CDR3 region: CASSSSGRTYEQYF. CDR3 coding DNA: TGTGCCAGCAGCTCTAGCGGAAGAACCTACGAGCAGTACTTC. The V call is TRBV7-9, the J call TRBJ2-7; 7 nucleotides agree with TRBD2. Germline CDR1 is SEHNR and CDR2 is FQNEAQ (reference sequence). The CDR3 extends over 14 amino acids. The V and J ends lost 4 bases and 2 bases, in that order; junction bases with no gene match: 5.

The V and J genes are TRBV27 and TRBJ2-7; either TRBD1 or TRBD2 may fit D (5 bases each). Germline V CDR1 and CDR2: MNHEY, SMNVEV (reference sequence). Trimming left V 6 bases short and J 0 bases short, with 12 bases between. The CDR3 is 14 residues long. CDR3 DNA sequence: TGTGCCAGCAGGGGACGTATAAGCTCCTACGAGCAGTACTTC. Its protein is CASRGRISSYEQYF.

This clonotype was seen once. J is TRBJ1-1 and V is TRBV29-1; a possible D gene is TRBD1 (5 bases). This CDR3 has 15 residues. Germline CDR1 SQVTM, CDR2 ANQGSEA. The V gene lost 4 bases and the J gene lost 3 bases, with 18 bases spanning the gap. CDR3 loop: CSVVNTREMDTEAFF. The CDR3 nucleotides are TGCAGCGTTGTTAATACCAGGGAGATGGACACTGAAGCTTTCTTT.

The rearrangement links TRBV24-1 to TRBJ2-2; 9 nucleotides match TRBD1. The length of the CDR3 is 18 residues. The V gene's germline CDR1 is KGHDR and CDR2 SFDVKD. Losses at the gene ends were 4 bases for V and 1 base for J; bases not matched to a gene: 9. In nucleotides, the CDR3 is TGTGCCACCAGTGAGCTTACAGGGGGCGGAAAGAACACCGGGGAGCTGTTTTTT. The encoded protein is CATSELTGGGKNTGELFF.

A few counts support this clonotype. The rearrangement uses TRBV29-1 and TRBJ2-1, with 9 bases fitting TRBD2. V lost 3 bases to trimming and J lost 4 bases; unmatched junction nucleotides: 4. The CDR3 runs to 14 residues. In germline, CDR1 is SQVTM, CDR2 ANQGSEA. The CDR3 nucleotides read TGCAGCGTTGAGTCGCTAGCGGGGTACAATGAGCAGTTCTTC. Its translation is CSVESLAGYNEQFF.

A few counts support this clonotype. The genes are TRBV7-2 and TRBJ1-5; the D is unclear. Trimming stripped 5 bases from V and 9 bases from J, with 14 bases between. The CDR3 contains 13 residues. Germline-derived CDR1 and CDR2 are SGHTA and FQGNSA. This CDR3 is CASSVETRSPQHF. The CDR3 coding sequence is TGTGCCAGCAGCGTGGAAACCAGATCGCCCCAGCATTTT.